This T cell receptor (beta chain) was profiled in a study of T cell changes during pregnancy in multiple sclerosis (dated 2019 in TCRdb). Regarding the study in general: The study looked at changes in the T cell repertoire across pregnancy in women with multiple sclerosis.

A word on this clone: What this receptor recognizes is not known. The input lacks base qualities; no much larger clone sits a single base away.

Libraries were prepared through the immunoSEQ multiplex PCR assay. The immuneACCESS repertoire file appears here via TCRdb, limited to in-frame rearrangements. These files lack a portion of the clones; in checked studies, under half of the deficit traces to unresolved V genes, and the cause of the others is not known. Here the sample has 50,000 or so clones; 91% occur a single time. Approximately 0.49% of the sample is in the top ten clones. The germline V gene (reference sequence) gives CDR1 as SGHNT and CDR2 as YYREEE. Inclusive of the bounding cysteine and phenylalanine, the CDR3 is 14 residues long. Kept here is only the CDR3 DNA, which spans 42 bases and is read in frame from base 1. From V the trimming removes 4 bases and from J it removes 4 bases, while the gene matches leave 5 bases of the junction unaccounted for.

The chain is made from TRBV5-4 and TRBJ2-5, with TRBD1 matching 9 junction bases. Sample: CD4+ T cells from peripheral blood mononuclear cells, taken after pregnancy. This sequence was found in a female donor in good health, enrolled as a control in a pregnancy study. The sequenced DNA is TGTGCCAGCAGCCAGGGACAGGGCGGAGAGACCCAGTACTTC. This yields the protein CASSQGQGGETQYF.